This T cell receptor (beta chain) was obtained from a study of blood T cell repertoires in COVID-19. Across the study: The United States, Italy and Spain provided the acute and convalescent COVID-19 samples. T cells, B-cell-depleted T cells, or PBMCs provided the cDNA or gDNA that served as material.

Per the original data handling: Amplified reference gene primers provided the basis for estimating nucleated cell counts. Data came from immunoSEQ multiplex PCR; TCRdb stores just in-frame clones and leaves some out. That table supplies the V and J calls and clone size; D and trimming were determined from the DNA. The table records roughly 140,000 clones, 70% to 85% of them present only once. Trimming took off 3 bases at V and 10 bases at J, with 13 bases between the two ends. Looked up from germline, CDR1 is LGHNA and CDR2 is YSLEER. The CDR3 has 13 residues. This rearrangement joins TRBV4-3 to TRBJ2-1; weak D call: TRBD2 (6 bases). The receptor's source is a woman aged 45 to 65 in a cohort sampled during active or convalescent COVID-19. Specimen: peripheral blood. The CDR3 region is CASSQEGLAEQFF. CDR3 DNA: TGCGCCAGCAGCCAGGAGGGGCTAGCGGAGCAGTTCTTC.